The 10 T cell receptor beta chains below were found in one sample sequenced in a study of cytomegalovirus exposure and HLA in healthy donors. The primer mix had 60 Vbeta and 13 Jbeta primers. TCRdb's table, derived via immunoSEQ multiplex PCR, lists solely in-frame clones and lacks some. The profile covers about 180,000 clones, with around 79% appearing a single time and roughly 0.5% taken by the ten largest. The specimen was PBMCs. The source of these receptors is a woman between 45 and 65 years old in good health and CMV-seronegative.

The J gene is TRBJ2-3, the V gene TRBV7-2, with TRBD2 matching 15 bases. This CDR3 is 18 amino acids long. Trimming cost V 5 bases and J 6 bases; bases outside gene matches: 12. Germline V gene lookup returns CDR1 SGHTA and CDR2 FQGNSA. The CDR3 sequence: CASSPRLGLAGGRDTQYF. DNA of the CDR3: TGTGCCAGCAGCCCCAGACTAGGACTAGCGGGGGGGCGGGATACGCAGTATTTT.

The chain employs TRBV28 and TRBJ1-1; D gene uncertain. V was trimmed by 8 bases and J by 0 bases, leaving 13 bases between them. The germline CDR1 and CDR2 sequences are MDHEN and SYDVKM. The CDR3 spans 14 residues. CDR3 DNA sequence: TGTGCCAGCGGAATGGGGAGCGTGAACACTGAAGCTTTCTTT. Protein: CASGMGSVNTEAFF. The complete variable domain, with remaining parts taken from reference TRBV28 and TRBJ1-1, reads DVKVTQSSRYLVKRTGEKVFLECVQDMDHENMFWYRQDPGLGLRLIYFSYDVKMKEKGDIPEGYSVSREKKERFSLILESASTNQTSMYLCASGMGSVNTEAFFGQGTRLTVV.

This rearrangement joins TRBV11-3 to TRBJ2-1, with a possible D match to TRBD2 (5 bases). Trimming stripped 1 base from V and 4 bases from J, with 5 bases between. The CDR3 has 13 amino acids. CDR1 and CDR2 from the germline V gene are SGHNT and YENEEA. CDR3 DNA: TGTGCCAGCAGCTTAGGAGGGTACAATGAGCAGTTCTTC. Protein: CASSLGGYNEQFF.

The rearrangement uses TRBV27 and TRBJ1-2; D uncertain. This CDR3 is 16 amino acids long. V lost 5 bases to trimming and J lost 2 bases, with 18 bases between them. The germline CDR1 and CDR2 sequences are MNHEY and SMNVEV (reference sequence). Here the CDR3 DNA reads TGTGCCAGCAGTCCGTTCGTTTCGGGGTTGAACTATGGCTACACCTTC. Amino acid sequence: CASSPFVSGLNYGYTF.

This clone was detected only a few times. The CDR3 DNA is TGTGCCAGCAGCTCCTCCATAGCGGGGGGCCCGGATACGCAGTATTTT. This sequence encodes CASSSSIAGGPDTQYF. The chain has TRBV11-3 and TRBJ2-3, with 10 positions matching TRBD2. The J segment lost 6 bases and the V segment lost 4 bases, leaving 10 bases of the junction unmatched. Germline V CDR1 and CDR2: SGHNT, YENEEA. This CDR3 spans 16 amino acids.

The CDR3 protein is CASSATGQPNYGYTF. Here the CDR3 DNA reads TGTGCCAGCAGCGCAACGGGACAGCCAAACTATGGCTACACCTTC. J is TRBJ1-2 and V is TRBV13, with TRBD1 identical over 7 bases. This CDR3 has 15 residues. Germline V gene lookup returns CDR1 PRHDT and CDR2 FYEKMQ (reference sequence). The J segment lost 2 bases and the V segment lost 5 bases, leaving 8 bases of the junction unmatched. Complete variable domain (other parts from reference TRBV13 and TRBJ1-2): AAGVIQSPRHLIKEKRETATLKCYPIPRHDTVYWYQQGPGQDPQFLISFYEKMQSDKGSIPDRFSAQQFSDYHSELNMSSLELGDSALYFCASSATGQPNYGYTFGSGTRLTVV.

This rearrangement joins TRBV13 to TRBJ1-1; 10 nucleotides agree with TRBD1. The CDR3 is 13 amino acids. V was clipped by 5 bases and J by 8 bases; unmatched bases: 5. Germline loops: CDR1 PRHDT, CDR2 FYEKMQ (reference sequence). The CDR3 reads CASSPGQGVEAFF. CDR3 in DNA: TGTGCCAGCAGCCCCGGACAGGGGGTGGAAGCTTTCTTT.

This chain connects TRBV28 to TRBJ2-6; 8 bases match TRBD1. Germline assignment: CDR1 MDHEN and CDR2 SYDVKM. With V trimmed by 6 bases and J by 3 bases, 7 bases remained unmatched. This CDR3 comprises 16 residues. The CDR3 DNA follows: TGTGCCAGCAGAAAGGACAGGGTGGGTGGGGCCAACGTCCTGACTTTC. It yields the protein CASRKDRVGGANVLTF.

This rearrangement joins TRBV11-3 to TRBJ2-2; tentatively, D is TRBD1 (6 bases). V was cut by 1 base and J by 2 bases, with 8 bases left in between. Looked up from germline, CDR1 is SGHNT and CDR2 is YENEEA. This CDR3 is 15 amino acids long. DNA for the CDR3: TGTGCCAGCAGCTTAGCGGACAGCAACACCGGGGAGCTGTTTTTT. Protein: CASSLADSNTGELFF.

The gene calls are TRBV28 and TRBJ1-2; 9 bases are a match to TRBD1. The CDR3 has 16 residues. The V segment lost 4 bases and the J segment 2 bases; nucleotides outside the gene matches: 8. Per the germline V gene, CDR1 is MDHEN and CDR2 is SYDVKM. CDR3 coding DNA: TGTGCCAGCAGTTCACCCCGGGGACAGGGAAACTATGGCTACACCTTC. Amino acid sequence: CASSSPRGQGNYGYTF.